The 32 T cell receptor beta chains in this list originate from one sample, sequenced in a study of early T cells in non-severe SARS-CoV-2 infection. MiXCR, run by TCRdb on the 5' RACE reads, gives a single entry per CDR3 protein. The profile shows about 59,000 distinct CDR3 sequences, 11% of them singletons. The sequencing sample was made of whole blood. The source is an adult who was a healthcare worker with PCR-confirmed SARS-CoV-2 infection or an uninfected control (not recorded which).

This clonotype was recorded at least ten times. The chain joins TRBV12-3 or TRBV12-4 to TRBJ2-3; a possible D gene is TRBD2 (5 bases). The germline V and J ends were trimmed by 3 bases and 1 base, with 11 bases remaining between them. The CDR3 is 15 amino acids. In DNA form, the CDR3 reads TGTGCCAGCAGTTTCGGACTTGGTCGCACAGATACGCAGTATTTT. It yields the protein CASSFGLGRTDTQYF.

This clonotype was recorded many times. This chain joins TRBV2 and TRBJ2-3; 8 nucleotides agree with TRBD1. Trimming removed 10 bases from V and 2 bases from J; junction bases left unmatched: 5. The germline gives CDR1 SNHLY, CDR2 FYNNEI. The CDR3 has 13 amino acids. The CDR3 sequence: CANGQGFTDTQYF. The CDR3 DNA is TGTGCCAACGGACAGGGCTTCACAGATACGCAGTATTTT.

This clonotype was counted ten times or more. The genes are TRBV10-2 and TRBJ2-7; TRBD2 might be the D (6 bases). Germline V CDR1 and CDR2: WSHSY, SAAADI. There are 16 residues in the CDR3. V dropped 3 bases and J dropped 1 base, with 16 bases sitting between them. In DNA form, the CDR3 reads TGCGCCAGCAGTGACCCCGGTCGCGGGACGTCCTACGAGCAGTACTTC. Translated: CASSDPGRGTSYEQYF.

This chain joins TRBV6-1 and TRBJ2-6; 7 bases fit TRBD2. Germline V lookup: CDR1 MNHNS, CDR2 SASEGT. The CDR3 is 16 amino acids. The V segment lost 8 bases and the J segment 0 bases; nucleotides outside the gene matches: 7. The DNA for the CDR3 is TGTGCCAGCTCAGCTTCGGGGGGCTCTGGGGCCAACGTCCTGACTTTC. Translated: CASSASGGSGANVLTF.

Only a few counts were recorded for this clonotype. The genes are TRBV2 and TRBJ2-1; either TRBD1 or TRBD2 may fit D (5 bases each). Germline loops: CDR1 SNHLY, CDR2 FYNNEI. The germline V and J ends were trimmed by 6 bases and 10 bases, with 19 bases remaining between them. This CDR3 is built from 14 residues. CDR3 nucleotides: TGTGCCAGCAGGGAACTACTAGGGGCGCAAGAGCAGTTCTTC. The encoded protein is CASRELLGAQEQFF.

This clonotype showed up many times. The rearrangement links TRBV20-1 to TRBJ1-5, with TRBD1 identical over 11 bases. CDR3 size: 18 residues. Germline V gene sequence: CDR1 DFQATT, CDR2 SNEGSKA (reference sequence). Unmatched junction bases numbered 12, after V lost 3 bases and J lost 2 bases. In nucleotides, the CDR3 is TGCAGTGCTAGGAGGACAGGGGGCGCCGATTTTGGCAATCAGCCCCAGCATTTT. Translation: CSARRTGGADFGNQPQHF.

The chain uses TRBV7-8 and TRBJ1-2, with 9 bases fitting TRBD1. CDR3 length equals 15 residues. The germline CDR1 and CDR2 sequences are SGHVS and FQNEAQ. V shed 5 bases, J shed 7 bases, and the junction held 11 bases outside the gene matches. In DNA form, the CDR3 reads TGTGCCAGCAGCCCCACAGAACCGGACAGGGGTGGCTACACCTTC. It is translated as CASSPTEPDRGGYTF.

This clonotype was recorded a few times. The gene calls are TRBV4-2 and TRBJ1-2; D is ambiguous. The germline gives CDR1 LGHNA, CDR2 YNFKEQ. Trimming cost V 0 bases and J 0 bases, with 11 bases left between them. The CDR3 runs to 16 residues. CDR3 nucleotide sequence: TGTGCCAGCAGCCAAGATAATGCAGGACCTAACTATGGCTACACCTTC. It specifies CASSQDNAGPNYGYTF.

This clonotype was found many times. The rearrangement uses TRBV11-2 and TRBJ2-7; a weak D match, TRBD2 (5 bases). CDR3 length: 17 residues. V lost 2 bases and J 3 bases, leaving 20 bases between the germline ends. Germline V gene sequence: CDR1 SGHAT, CDR2 FQNNGV. CDR3 DNA sequence: TGTGCCAGCAGCTTAAGGTCTACGGGAACAGCCCTCTACGAGCAGTACTTC. Encoded protein: CASSLRSTGTALYEQYF.

This clonotype has a count of ten or more. The chain uses TRBV11-2 and TRBJ2-7, with D unclear. Trimming removed 4 bases at V and 6 bases at J, with 10 bases between. The germline CDR1 and CDR2 sequences are SGHAT and FQNNGV. The CDR3 has 12 amino acids. CDR3 nucleotides: TGTGCCAGCAGCTCTAGTGTCCTCGAGCAGTACTTC. Translating it yields CASSSSVLEQYF.

This clonotype showed up just a few times. This chain connects TRBV6-2 or TRBV6-3 to TRBJ2-3; D gene ambiguous. V was trimmed by 7 bases and J by 3 bases, leaving 14 bases between them. CDR1 and CDR2 from the germline V gene are MNHEY and SVGEGT. This CDR3 has 14 residues. In DNA, the CDR3 is TGTGCCAGCAACCCCGGCCTGAGGACAGATACGCAGTATTTT. Its protein product is CASNPGLRTDTQYF.

This clonotype was found many times. This sequence joins TRBV12-3 or TRBV12-4 and TRBJ1-1; D perhaps matches TRBD1 (6 bases). The CDR3 length is 13 residues. Trimming shortened V by 11 bases and J by 5 bases, and 18 bases separated the two germline ends. CDR3 sequence (DNA): TGTGCCTGTCGAAGGGGGGAAGGGACTGAAGCTTTCTTT. Its translation is CACRRGEGTEAFF.

This clonotype was seen more than once but under ten times. The rearrangement uses TRBV2 and TRBJ2-4, with D possibly matching TRBD1 (6 bases). CDR1 SNHLY and CDR2 FYNNEI come from the germline V gene. The CDR3 has 18 amino acids. V was pared by 6 bases and J by 0 bases, with 21 bases between. CDR3 protein: CASRPPSRDILAKNIQYF. CDR3 bases: TGTGCCAGCAGGCCGCCCTCCCGGGACATCCTAGCCAAAAACATTCAGTACTTC.

The CDR3 sequence is CASSLGQGAADTQYF. CDR3 DNA sequence: TGTGCCAGCAGTTTGGGGCAGGGAGCGGCAGATACGCAGTATTTT. The rearrangement uses TRBV12-3 or TRBV12-4 and TRBJ2-3, with D perhaps being TRBD1 or TRBD2 (5 bases each). V lost 3 bases and J 4 bases, leaving 14 bases between the germline ends. The CDR3 contains 15 residues.

This clonotype was observed at least ten times. The V and J genes are TRBV9 and TRBJ1-3; TRBD1 might be the D (6 bases). The CDR3 spans 15 residues. CDR1 is SGDLS, CDR2 YYNGEE, per germline. V gave up 0 bases and J gave up 3 bases, with 10 bases separating them. The CDR3 reads CASSVVGGRGNTIYF. The CDR3, as DNA: TGTGCCAGCAGCGTAGTGGGGGGCCGTGGAAACACCATATATTTT. Full variable domain (rest looked up from reference TRBV9 and TRBJ1-3): DSGVTQTPKHLITATGQRVTLRCSPRSGDLSVYWYQQSLDQGLQFLIQYYNGEERAKGNILERFSAQQFPDLHSELNLSSLELGDSALYFCASSVVGGRGNTIYFGEGSWLTVV.

In its sample, this clonotype was seen many times. This sequence joins TRBV11-2 and TRBJ1-2; D unclear. Per germline, CDR1 SGHAT and CDR2 FQNNGV. Trimming cost V 7 bases and J 4 bases, with 10 bases left between them. The CDR3 length is 12 residues. The CDR3 loop is CASNQDGYGYTF. In DNA form, the CDR3 reads TGTGCCAGCAACCAGGACGGCTATGGCTACACCTTC.

The chain uses TRBV6-2 or TRBV6-3 and TRBJ2-1, with D tentatively TRBD2 (5 bases). Trimming stripped 2 bases from V and 6 bases from J, with 5 bases between. The V gene's germline CDR1 is MNHEY and CDR2 SVGEGT. The CDR3 has 12 residues. The CDR3, as DNA: TGTGCCAGCAGTTACGCGGGCAATGAGCAGTTCTTC. Translated, it gives CASSYAGNEQFF.

This clonotype was recorded a few times. This chain connects TRBV29-1 to TRBJ2-3; no clear D gene. This CDR3 has 14 residues. Per germline, CDR1 SQVTM and CDR2 ANQGSEA. V lost 6 bases, J lost 0 bases, and 13 bases lay in between. This chain's CDR3 is CSVKAWGSTDTQYF. In DNA, the CDR3 is TGCAGCGTCAAGGCTTGGGGAAGCACAGATACGCAGTATTTT.

The sample holds many counts of this clonotype. The chain combines TRBV11-2 with TRBJ2-1; 10 bases map to TRBD1. Trimming at V came to 5 bases and at J to 11 bases, leaving 15 bases not matched to a gene. This CDR3 spans 16 amino acids. The germline CDR1 and CDR2 sequences are SGHAT and FQNNGV. CDR3 sequence reads: CASSPRTGGEPSKQFF. The DNA of the CDR3 is TGTGCCAGCAGCCCTCGGACAGGGGGGGAACCCAGTAAGCAGTTCTTC.

The chain combines TRBV20-1 with TRBJ2-3; maybe TRBD1 (6 bases). The CDR3 length is 14 residues. Looked up from germline, CDR1 is DFQATT and CDR2 is SNEGSKA (reference sequence). V was cut by 3 bases and J by 1 base, with 11 bases left in between. In nucleotides, the CDR3 is TGCAGTGCTAGGTGGGCAGGGGGCACAGATACGCAGTATTTT. This encodes CSARWAGGTDTQYF.

This clonotype was recorded many times. The V gene is TRBV5-1, the J gene TRBJ1-1; D perhaps matches TRBD1 (6 bases). CDR1 is SGHRS, CDR2 YFSETQ, per germline. Between the trimmed V and J ends, which lost 3 bases and 4 bases, there was a span of 16 bases. The CDR3 loop spans 15 amino acids. The CDR3 bases are TGCGCCAGCAGCTCCCAGGGGCTGGGGGGCACTGAAGCTTTCTTT. It encodes CASSSQGLGGTEAFF.

The sample holds a few counts of this clonotype. The gene calls are TRBV18 and TRBJ1-1, with D hard to call. Germline V gives CDR1 KGHSH, CDR2 LQKENI. The CDR3 runs to 13 residues. V lost 2 bases and J 6 bases, leaving 10 bases between the germline ends. The CDR3 bases are TGTGCCAGCTCACCAAGGGAGACGGCTGAAGCTTTCTTT. Amino acid sequence: CASSPRETAEAFF. Based on the CDR3 plus reference TRBV18 and TRBJ1-1, the full variable domain is NAGVMQNPRHLVRRRGQEARLRCSPMKGHSHVYWYRQLPEEGLKFMVYLQKENIIDESGMPKERFSAEFPKEGPSILRIQQVVRGDSAAYFCASSPRETAEAFFGQGTRLTVV.

This clonotype was observed at least ten times. CDR3: CASKVQTNTEAFF. The DNA for the CDR3 is TGTGCCAGCAAAGTTCAGACGAACACTGAAGCTTTCTTT. The chain joins TRBV25-1 to TRBJ1-1; D uncertain. Germline CDR1 MGHDK, CDR2 SYGVNS. With 7 bases removed from V and 1 base from J, the gap between germline ends came to 10 bases. The CDR3 is 13 amino acids.

This clonotype was seen more than once but under ten times. The chain couples TRBV10-3 to TRBJ2-5, with 13 bases lining up with TRBD2. The V gene end was trimmed by 6 bases and the J gene end by 1 base; junction bases not matched to a gene: 5. Germline CDR1 is ENHRY and CDR2 is SYGVKD. This CDR3 spans 16 amino acids. The DNA for the CDR3 is TGTGCCATCAGAAGAGGGACTAGCGGGGCCCAAGAGACCCAGTACTTC. It yields the protein CAIRRGTSGAQETQYF.

This clonotype was recorded many times. The rearrangement uses TRBV5-1 and TRBJ1-1, with TRBD1 identical over 7 bases. V lost 0 bases to trimming and J lost 3 bases; unmatched junction nucleotides: 5. This CDR3 contains 15 residues. In germline, CDR1 is SGHRS, CDR2 YFSETQ. For the CDR3, the DNA is TGCGCCAGCAGCTTGGAACCAGGGGGGGACACTGAAGCTTTCTTT. It is translated as CASSLEPGGDTEAFF.

In this sample, this clonotype turned up many times. The chain employs TRBV7-9 and TRBJ2-3; TRBD1 aligns across 8 bases. V lost 5 bases to trimming and J lost 1 base; unmatched junction nucleotides: 8. Germline V gene data show CDR1 as SEHNR and CDR2 as FQNEAQ (reference sequence). CDR3 length: 16 amino acids. The chain's CDR3 is CASSRTAGQGTDTQYF. In DNA form, the CDR3 reads TGTGCCAGCAGCCGGACGGCGGGACAGGGCACAGATACGCAGTATTTT.

This clonotype was seen at least ten times. The V call is TRBV12-3 or TRBV12-4, the J call TRBJ1-5, with 10 bases that match TRBD1. The V gene end was trimmed by 2 bases and the J gene end by 7 bases; junction bases not matched to a gene: 8. The CDR3 is 16 residues long. CDR3 protein: CASSLRGTGVGQPQHF. CDR3 coding DNA: TGTGCCAGCAGTTTAAGGGGGACAGGGGTCGGGCAGCCCCAGCATTTT.

Ten or more counts support this clonotype. The chain has TRBV20-1 and TRBJ2-5; 9 positions agree with TRBD2. The CDR3 has 14 residues. V gave up 5 bases and J gave up 5 bases; unmatched junction bases: 9. Germline V lookup: CDR1 DFQATT, CDR2 SNEGSKA (reference sequence). The CDR3 protein is CSAPLAGSAETQYF. DNA of the CDR3: TGCAGTGCTCCCCTAGCGGGGTCGGCGGAGACCCAGTACTTC.

This clonotype was recorded many times. The V and J genes are TRBV7-9 and TRBJ1-6; 7 nucleotides align to TRBD1. The germline V gene has CDR1 SEHNR and CDR2 FQNEAQ (reference sequence). The V and J ends lost 5 bases and 5 bases, in that order; junction bases with no gene match: 9. This CDR3 is 16 amino acids long. CDR3 amino acids: CASSLTAGQDNSPLHF. CDR3 in DNA: TGTGCCAGCAGCCTCACAGCTGGACAGGATAATTCACCCCTCCACTTT. Supplemented by reference TRBV7-9 and TRBJ1-6, the full variable domain reads DTGVSQNPRHKITKRGQNVTFRCDPISEHNRLYWYRQTLGQGPEFLTYFQNEAQLEKSRLLSDRFSAERPKGSFSTLEIQRTEQGDSAMYLCASSLTAGQDNSPLHFGNGTRLTVT.

In its sample, this clonotype was seen a few times. The chain joins TRBV11-3 to TRBJ2-1; D gene ambiguous. The CDR3 is 13 residues long. Germline-derived CDR1 and CDR2 are SGHNT and YENEEA. V was clipped by 1 base and J by 10 bases, with 11 bases between them. This chain's CDR3 is CASSLVRAAEQFF. The CDR3 bases are TGTGCCAGCAGCTTAGTCCGGGCAGCGGAGCAGTTCTTC.

This clonotype was seen ten or more times. Written as DNA, the CDR3 is TGCGCCAGCAGCCAAGAACCCGGTTCCTACGAGCAGTACTTC. Translation gives CASSQEPGSYEQYF. The rearrangement joins TRBV4-1 to TRBJ2-7; D gene uncertain. CDR3 length: 14 residues. Germline CDR1 reads MGHRA; CDR2 reads YSYEKL. Deletions cut 0 bases from V and 1 base from J, with 7 bases between.

The sample holds many counts of this clonotype. The genes are TRBV12-3 or TRBV12-4 and TRBJ1-3; D might be TRBD1 (6 bases). V was shortened by 5 bases and J by 0 bases, with 8 bases between the two germline ends. The CDR3 has 14 residues. In DNA form, the CDR3 reads TGTGCCAGCAGTGGACAGTTCTCTGGAAACACCATATATTTT. Protein sequence: CASSGQFSGNTIYF.